These T cell receptor beta chains were read from a single sample in a study of neurological immune-mediated disorders. One entry per CDR3 protein, called by TCRdb with MiXCR from the 5' RACE reads. Of under 30,000 distinct CDR3 sequences listed, under 8.5% are singletons. The specimen sequenced was PBMCs. The receptors shown here come from a woman aged 40-49 years in good health. Each CDR3 is given with its conserved first and last residue. Each record gives: D gene, J gene, clone size, V gene, CDR3 DNA, CDR3 protein. D genes are given only for firm matches. The size field is filled for only some rows; it gives once, few, many or a size class.

>-|TRBJ2-7|many|TRBV20-1
TGCAGTGCTAGAAAAGATCGGGACCTCGGGACCTATTCTTTC
CSARKDRDLGTYSF
>-|TRBJ1-1|many|TRBV19
TGTGCCAGTACCATCCACACTGAAGCTTTCTTT
CASTIHTEAFF
>TRBD1|TRBJ2-5|many|TRBV13
TGTGCCAGCAGCTTCTCGTTCCCGGGACAGGGGCAGACCCAGTACTTC
CASSFSFPGQGQTQYF
>-|TRBJ1-6|many|TRBV7-2
TGTGCCAGTCAGGGGTCCTATAATTCACCCCTCCACTTT
CASQGSYNSPLHF
>-|TRBJ2-5|many|TRBV20-1
TGCAGTGCTAGGGGGCGCGATGGCAAAGAGACCCAGTACTTC
CSARGRDGKETQYF
>-|TRBJ1-4|-|TRBV5-6
TGTGCCAGCAGCCACACGACAACTCCAGGGGAAAAACTGTTTTTT
CASSHTTTPGEKLFF
>-|TRBJ2-5|many|TRBV18
TGTGCCAGCTCCCCGGGACCACCGGAGACCCAGTACTTC
CASSPGPPETQYF
>-|TRBJ1-1|many|TRBV5-1
TGCGCCAGCAGCTTGGGCCACCGTGACACTGAAGCTTTCTTT
CASSLGHRDTEAFF
>TRBD2|TRBJ2-7|many|TRBV27
TGTGCCAGCAGCCTCGGGGGGTCTTCCCTCTACGAGCAGTACTTC
CASSLGGSSLYEQYF
>TRBD2|TRBJ2-1|many|TRBV7-9
TGTGCCAGCAGCCTAGGGACTAGCGGGCCACACAATGAGCAGTTCTTC
CASSLGTSGPHNEQFF
>TRBD1|TRBJ1-2|many|TRBV4-3
TGCGCCAGCAGCCAAGATCCCAGGGGGCTCAATGGCTACACCTTC
CASSQDPRGLNGYTF
>-|TRBJ2-7|many|TRBV19
TGTGCCAGGAACAGCCTTTCCTACGAGCAGTACTTC
CARNSLSYEQYF
>-|TRBJ1-6|many|TRBV28
TGTGCCAGCAGACCCCAGGGAACCTATAATTCACCCCTCCACTTT
CASRPQGTYNSPLHF
>-|TRBJ2-5|many|TRBV7-6
TGTGCCAGCAGCCAGGGAACTTGGGAGACCCAGTACTTC
CASSQGTWETQYF
>-|TRBJ2-2|many|TRBV5-1
TGCGCCAGCAGCTTTTTGGGGGAAGTTGCCGGGGAGCTGTTTTTT
CASSFLGEVAGELFF
>TRBD2|TRBJ2-2|many|TRBV10-3
TGTGCCATCAGTCTAGCGGGAGTACGGGGCACCGGGGAGCTGTTTTTT
CAISLAGVRGTGELFF
>-|TRBJ2-2|many|TRBV20-1
TGCAGTGCTAGAGCGGGCAGGGGGGACGCCGGGGAGCTGTTTTTT
CSARAGRGDAGELFF
>-|TRBJ2-5|many|TRBV7-2
TGTGCCAGCAGCTTTTTTCCGGAGACCCAGTACTTC
CASSFFPETQYF
>TRBD1|TRBJ2-3|many|TRBV20-1
TGCAGTGCCACGACAGGGCCCACAGATACGCAGTATTTT
CSATTGPTDTQYF
>-|TRBJ1-2|many|TRBV20-1
TGCAGTGCTAGTAGTTACAAAGGGTATGGCTACACCTTC
CSASSYKGYGYTF
>-|TRBJ1-5|many|TRBV20-1
TGCAGTGCTAGAGGGGGAAGTAGCAATCAGCCCCAGCATTTT
CSARGGSSNQPQHF
>-|TRBJ2-7|many|TRBV29-1
TGCAGCGTTGTTCATGACTACGAGCAGTACTTC
CSVVHDYEQYF